Here is one TCR beta chain with its context. Its cognate antigen has yet to be identified. Nothing much larger sits one base from this clone, and base qualities are not available. One collaborating source in Seattle enrolled patients while the patients were actively infected and followed the patients over time throughout the course of disease. Collaborating institutions collected whole blood in K2EDTA tubes following their own protocols. For TCRbeta analysis, collaborators shipped samples as frozen whole blood, isolated PBMCs, or DNA extracted from either of those sample types. The data derive from a study of blood T cell repertoires in COVID-19 (TCRdb year 2020). Turning to the overall study: Samples covering the acute and convalescent phases of COVID-19 were provided by collaborators in the United States, Italy and Spain. The prospective study material was composed of cDNA or gDNA derived from T cells, B-cell-depleted T cells, or PBMCs. The dataset comprised deeply sampled blood TCRbeta repertoires from subjects exposed to, actively infected with, or recovered from COVID-19. The repertoires were released in a freely available public database meant as a resource for research on the immune response to SARS-CoV-2. The samples were drawn from two sources: the first 160 participants of the ongoing ImmuneRACE study, and about 1,300 subjects contributed by 6 global collaborators. A de-identified subject ID, COVID-19 status, age in years and sex were almost always included in the sample metadata. Where HLA class I and class II types were available, the types were taken from metadata supplied by the sample provider, not from assay-based typing.

Overall study outcomes, separate from this receptor: How much clinical and demographic metadata was included differed by source and by participant, and the metadata was provided uncurated.

The immunoSEQ Assay, a bias-controlled multiplex PCR, was used to amplify TCRbeta CDR3 regions from genomic DNA. From the authors' description of their analysis: The number of nucleated cells in each sample was estimated from the amplification of reference gene primers within the assay. To quantify the absolute abundance of each unique TCRbeta CDR3 rearrangement, sequence reads were collapsed and filtered. For each sample, productive Simpson clonality was calculated as the square root of Simpson's diversity index across productive rearrangements. Entries here come from immuneACCESS through TCRdb and include only in-frame sequences with V and J called. Some clones fail to appear in such tables; in the studies checked, an unresolved V gene covers under half of the shortfall, and the cause of the remainder is unknown. From that table come the V and J calls and clone size; the DNA was used to work out D and trimming. For this sample the table gives approximately 59,000 clones, of which roughly four fifths were detected only once. The biggest ten clones account for 25% to 35% of the sample.

Cut back by 3 bases and 0 bases, the V and J ends lie 14 bases apart. Sequences KGHSH (CDR1) and LQKENI (CDR2) are obtained from the germline V gene. From its cysteine to its phenylalanine, the CDR3 spans 16 amino acids. Kept here is only the CDR3 DNA, which spans 48 bases and is read in frame from base 1. In this chain, TRBV18 is recombined with TRBJ1-1, and perhaps TRBD1 as D gene, on 5 matching bases. Sequencing was performed on peripheral blood. This receptor was taken from a man aged 60-69 years with COVID-19, enrolled during active disease. In nucleotides, the sequence is TGTGCCAGCTCACCGACGGACGCGGGACTGAACACTGAAGCTTTCTTT. Its product reads: CASSPTDAGLNTEAFF.